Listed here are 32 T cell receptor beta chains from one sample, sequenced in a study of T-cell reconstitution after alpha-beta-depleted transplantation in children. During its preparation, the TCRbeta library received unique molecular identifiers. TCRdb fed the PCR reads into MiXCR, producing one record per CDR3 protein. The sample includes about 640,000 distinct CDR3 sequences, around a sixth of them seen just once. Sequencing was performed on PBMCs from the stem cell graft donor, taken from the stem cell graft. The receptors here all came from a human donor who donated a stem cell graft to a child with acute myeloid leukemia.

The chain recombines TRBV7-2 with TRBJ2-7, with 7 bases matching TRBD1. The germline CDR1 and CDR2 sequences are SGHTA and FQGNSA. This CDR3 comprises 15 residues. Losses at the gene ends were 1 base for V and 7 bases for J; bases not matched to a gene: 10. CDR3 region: CASSLVWDRSEEQYF. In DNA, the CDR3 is TGTGCCAGCAGCTTAGTTTGGGACAGATCCGAAGAGCAGTACTTC.

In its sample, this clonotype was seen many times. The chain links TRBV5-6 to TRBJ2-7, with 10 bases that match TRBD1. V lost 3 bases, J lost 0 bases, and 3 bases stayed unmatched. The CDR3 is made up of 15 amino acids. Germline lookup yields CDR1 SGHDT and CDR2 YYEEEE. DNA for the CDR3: TGTGCCAGCAGCTGGGGGACAGGGGTCTCCTACGAGCAGTACTTC. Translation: CASSWGTGVSYEQYF.

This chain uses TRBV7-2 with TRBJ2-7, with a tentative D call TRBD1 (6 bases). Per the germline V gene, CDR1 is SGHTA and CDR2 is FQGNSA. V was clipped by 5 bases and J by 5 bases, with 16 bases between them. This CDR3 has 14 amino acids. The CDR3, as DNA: TGTGCCAGCAGCCCCGGACAGTTGAAGGACGAGCAGTACTTC. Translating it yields CASSPGQLKDEQYF.

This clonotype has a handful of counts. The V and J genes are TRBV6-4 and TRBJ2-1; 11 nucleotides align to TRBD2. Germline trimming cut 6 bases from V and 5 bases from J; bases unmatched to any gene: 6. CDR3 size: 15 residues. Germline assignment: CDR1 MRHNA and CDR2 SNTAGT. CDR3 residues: CASRAGTSGNNEQFF. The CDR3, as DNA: TGTGCCAGCAGAGCCGGGACTAGCGGAAACAATGAGCAGTTCTTC.

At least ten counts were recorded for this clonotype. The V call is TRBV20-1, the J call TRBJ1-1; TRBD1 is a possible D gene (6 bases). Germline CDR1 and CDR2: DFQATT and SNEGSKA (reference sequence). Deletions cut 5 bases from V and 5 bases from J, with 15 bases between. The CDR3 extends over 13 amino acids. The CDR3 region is CSALEGGGTEAFF. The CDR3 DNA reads TGCAGTGCTCTAGAGGGGGGAGGGACTGAAGCTTTCTTT.

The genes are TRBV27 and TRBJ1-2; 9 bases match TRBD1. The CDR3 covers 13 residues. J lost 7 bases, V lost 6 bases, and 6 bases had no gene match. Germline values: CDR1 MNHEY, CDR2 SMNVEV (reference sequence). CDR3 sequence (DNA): TGTGCCAGCAGGATCGGGACAGGGAGTGGCTACACCTTC. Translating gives CASRIGTGSGYTF.

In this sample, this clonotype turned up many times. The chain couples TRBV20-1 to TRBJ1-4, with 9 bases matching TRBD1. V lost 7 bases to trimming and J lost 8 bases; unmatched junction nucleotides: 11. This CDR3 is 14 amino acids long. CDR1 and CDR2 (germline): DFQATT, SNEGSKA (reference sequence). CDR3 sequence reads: CSVYSGTGKEKLFF. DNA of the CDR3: TGCAGTGTATACAGCGGGACAGGGAAGGAAAAACTGTTTTTT.

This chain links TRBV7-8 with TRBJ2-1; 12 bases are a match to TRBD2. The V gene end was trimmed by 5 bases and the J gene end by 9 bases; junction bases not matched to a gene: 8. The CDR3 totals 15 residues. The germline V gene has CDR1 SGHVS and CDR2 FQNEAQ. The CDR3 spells CASSPRTSGDAEQFF. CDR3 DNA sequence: TGTGCCAGCAGCCCAAGGACTAGCGGGGACGCTGAGCAGTTCTTC.

The CDR3 sequence is CSAPGTPTGYGYTF. The CDR3 region has the DNA TGCAGTGCCCCTGGGACACCGACGGGCTATGGCTACACCTTC. V gene TRBV20-1 combines with J gene TRBJ1-2; a weak D match, TRBD1 (6 bases). CDR1 is DFQATT and CDR2 is SNEGSKA in the germline V gene (reference sequence). V was shortened by 6 bases and J by 4 bases, with 18 bases between the two germline ends. The CDR3 extends over 14 amino acids.

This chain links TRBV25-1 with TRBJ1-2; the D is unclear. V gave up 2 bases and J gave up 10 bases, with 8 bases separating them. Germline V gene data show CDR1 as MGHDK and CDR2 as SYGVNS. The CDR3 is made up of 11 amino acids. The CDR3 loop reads CASSEGFAYTF. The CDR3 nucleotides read TGTGCCAGCAGTGAAGGGTTCGCCTACACCTTC.

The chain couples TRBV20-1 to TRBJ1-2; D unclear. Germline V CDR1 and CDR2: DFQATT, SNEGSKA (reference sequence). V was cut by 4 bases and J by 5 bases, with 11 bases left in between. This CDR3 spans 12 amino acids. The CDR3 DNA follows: TGCAGTGCTAAGACCCAAGGGTATGGCTACACCTTC. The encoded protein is CSAKTQGYGYTF.

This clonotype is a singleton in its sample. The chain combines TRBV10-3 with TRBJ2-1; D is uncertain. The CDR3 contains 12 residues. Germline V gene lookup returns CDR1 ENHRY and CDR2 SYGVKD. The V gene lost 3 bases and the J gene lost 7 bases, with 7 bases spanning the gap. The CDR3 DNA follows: TGTGCCATCAGTGACGTCCCAAATGAGCAGTTCTTC. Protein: CAISDVPNEQFF.

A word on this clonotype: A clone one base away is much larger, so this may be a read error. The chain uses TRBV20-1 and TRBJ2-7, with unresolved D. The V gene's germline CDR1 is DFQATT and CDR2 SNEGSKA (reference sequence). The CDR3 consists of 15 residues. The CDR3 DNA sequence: TGCAGTGCTAGAGGAGAGGACGACTCTCGTTACGACCAGTACTTC. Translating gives CSARGEDDSRYDQYF.

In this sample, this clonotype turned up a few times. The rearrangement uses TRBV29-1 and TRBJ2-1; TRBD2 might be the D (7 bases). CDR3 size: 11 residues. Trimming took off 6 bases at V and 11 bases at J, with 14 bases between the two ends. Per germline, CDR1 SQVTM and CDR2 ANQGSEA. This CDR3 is CSVVGGTQQFF. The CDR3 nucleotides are TGCAGCGTAGTGGGGGGGACACAGCAGTTCTTC.

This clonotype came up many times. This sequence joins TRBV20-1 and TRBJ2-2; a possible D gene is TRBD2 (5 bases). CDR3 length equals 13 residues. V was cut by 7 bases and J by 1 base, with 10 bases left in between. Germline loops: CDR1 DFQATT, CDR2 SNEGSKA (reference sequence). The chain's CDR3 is CSGRRGNTGELFF. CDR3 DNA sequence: TGCAGTGGGAGGCGAGGGAACACCGGGGAGCTGTTTTTT.

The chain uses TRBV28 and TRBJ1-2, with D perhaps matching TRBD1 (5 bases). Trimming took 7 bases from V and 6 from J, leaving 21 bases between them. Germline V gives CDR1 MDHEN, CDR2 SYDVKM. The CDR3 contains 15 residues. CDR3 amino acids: CASTPPGPVGDGYTF. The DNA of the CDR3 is TGTGCCAGCACTCCTCCGGGACCCGTCGGGGATGGCTACACCTTC.

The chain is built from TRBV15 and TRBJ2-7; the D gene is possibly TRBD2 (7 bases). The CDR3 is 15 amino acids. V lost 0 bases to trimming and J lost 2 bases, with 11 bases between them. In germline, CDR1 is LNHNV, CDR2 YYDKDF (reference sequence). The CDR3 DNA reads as TGTGCCACCAGCAGAGATGGGGGGGCCACCTACGAGCAGTACTTC. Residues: CATSRDGGATYEQYF.

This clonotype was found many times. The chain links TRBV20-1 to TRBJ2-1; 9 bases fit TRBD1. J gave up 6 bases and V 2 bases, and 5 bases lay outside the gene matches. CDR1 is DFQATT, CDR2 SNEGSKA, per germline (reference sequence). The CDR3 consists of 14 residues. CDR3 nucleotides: TGCAGTGCTAGACGGGACAGGGTTCCCAATGAGCAGTTCTTC. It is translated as CSARRDRVPNEQFF.

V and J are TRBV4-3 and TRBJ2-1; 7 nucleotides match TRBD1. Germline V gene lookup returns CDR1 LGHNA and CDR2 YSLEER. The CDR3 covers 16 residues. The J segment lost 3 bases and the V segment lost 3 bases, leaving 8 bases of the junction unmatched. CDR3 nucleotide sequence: TGCGCCAGCAGCCAGGCTTTGGACAGGCTCTACAATGAGCAGTTCTTC. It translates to CASSQALDRLYNEQFF.

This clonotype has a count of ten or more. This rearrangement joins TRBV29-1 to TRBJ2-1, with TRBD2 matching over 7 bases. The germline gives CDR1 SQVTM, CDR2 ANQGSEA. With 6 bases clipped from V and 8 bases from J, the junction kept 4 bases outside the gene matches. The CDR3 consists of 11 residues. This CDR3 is CSVREVDEQFF. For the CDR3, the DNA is TGCAGCGTCCGGGAGGTGGATGAGCAGTTCTTC.

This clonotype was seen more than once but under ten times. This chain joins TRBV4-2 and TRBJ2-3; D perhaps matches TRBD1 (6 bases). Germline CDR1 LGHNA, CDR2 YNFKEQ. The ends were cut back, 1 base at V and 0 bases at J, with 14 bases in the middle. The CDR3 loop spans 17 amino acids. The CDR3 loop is CASSQVVGAASTDTQYF. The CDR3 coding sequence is TGTGCCAGCAGCCAAGTTGTGGGGGCGGCTAGCACAGATACGCAGTATTTT.

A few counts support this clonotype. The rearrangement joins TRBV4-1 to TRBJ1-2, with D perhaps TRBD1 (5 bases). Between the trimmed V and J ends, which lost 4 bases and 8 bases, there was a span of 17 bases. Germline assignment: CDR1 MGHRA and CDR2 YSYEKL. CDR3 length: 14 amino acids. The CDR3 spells CASSPQEGRGGYTF. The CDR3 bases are TGCGCCAGCAGCCCCCAAGAAGGGAGGGGCGGCTACACCTTC.

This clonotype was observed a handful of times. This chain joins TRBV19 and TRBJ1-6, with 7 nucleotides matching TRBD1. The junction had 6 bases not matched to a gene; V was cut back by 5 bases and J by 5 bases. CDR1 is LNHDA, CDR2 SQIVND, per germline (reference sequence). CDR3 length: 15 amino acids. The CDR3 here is CASSSTGKDNSPLHF. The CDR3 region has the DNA TGTGCCAGTAGTTCGACAGGGAAAGATAATTCACCCCTCCACTTT.

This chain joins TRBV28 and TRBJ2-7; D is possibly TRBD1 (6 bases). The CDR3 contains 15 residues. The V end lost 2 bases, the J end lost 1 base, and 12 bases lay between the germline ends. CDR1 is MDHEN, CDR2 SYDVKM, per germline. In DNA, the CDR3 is TGTGCCAGCAGTTTAACTGGGGGCGCATCCTACGAGCAGTACGTC. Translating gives CASSLTGGASYEQYV.

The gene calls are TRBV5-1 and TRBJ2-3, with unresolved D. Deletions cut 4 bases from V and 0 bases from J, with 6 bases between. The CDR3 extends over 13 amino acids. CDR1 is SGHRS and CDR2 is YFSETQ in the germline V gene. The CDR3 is CASSTDSTDTQYF. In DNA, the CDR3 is TGCGCCAGCAGCACAGACAGCACAGATACGCAGTATTTT.

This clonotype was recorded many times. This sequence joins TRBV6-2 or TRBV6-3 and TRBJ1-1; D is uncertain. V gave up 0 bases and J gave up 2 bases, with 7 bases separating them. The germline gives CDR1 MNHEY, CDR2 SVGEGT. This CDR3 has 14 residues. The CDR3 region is CASSYSMANTEAFF. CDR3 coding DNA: TGTGCCAGCAGTTACTCGATGGCAAACACTGAAGCTTTCTTT.

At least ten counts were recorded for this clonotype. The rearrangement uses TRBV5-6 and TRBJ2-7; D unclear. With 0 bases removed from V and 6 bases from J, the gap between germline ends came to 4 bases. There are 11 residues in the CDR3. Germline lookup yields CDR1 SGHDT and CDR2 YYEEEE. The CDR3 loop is CASSLEGEQYF. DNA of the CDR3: TGTGCCAGCAGCTTGGAAGGCGAGCAGTACTTC.

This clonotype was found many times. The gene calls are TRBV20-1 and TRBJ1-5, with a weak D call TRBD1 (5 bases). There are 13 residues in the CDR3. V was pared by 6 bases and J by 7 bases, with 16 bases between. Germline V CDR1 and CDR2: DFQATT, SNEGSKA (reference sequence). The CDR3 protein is CSAVGQGEQPQHF. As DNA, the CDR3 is TGCAGTGCCGTTGGGCAGGGTGAACAGCCCCAGCATTTT.

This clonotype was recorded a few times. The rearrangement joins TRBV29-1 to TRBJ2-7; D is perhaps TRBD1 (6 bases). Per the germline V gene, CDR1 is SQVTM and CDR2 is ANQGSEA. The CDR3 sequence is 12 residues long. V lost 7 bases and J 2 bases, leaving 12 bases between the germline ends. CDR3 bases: TGCAGCGGTGCGACAGGCGCCTACGAGCAGTACTTC. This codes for CSGATGAYEQYF.

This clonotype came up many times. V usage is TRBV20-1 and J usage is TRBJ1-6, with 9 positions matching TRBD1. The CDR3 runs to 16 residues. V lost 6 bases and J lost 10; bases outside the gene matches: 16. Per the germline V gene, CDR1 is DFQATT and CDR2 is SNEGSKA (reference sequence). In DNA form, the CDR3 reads TGCAGTGCGCCCTACCGGGACAGGGTGGAGGTATCACCCCTCCACTTT. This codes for CSAPYRDRVEVSPLHF.

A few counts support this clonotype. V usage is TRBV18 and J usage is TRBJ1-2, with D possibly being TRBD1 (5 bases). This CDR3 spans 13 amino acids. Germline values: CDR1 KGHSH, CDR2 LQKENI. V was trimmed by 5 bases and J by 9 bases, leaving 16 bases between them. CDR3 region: CASSGEGPRSYTF. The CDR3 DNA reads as TGTGCCAGCTCAGGAGAGGGGCCCCGCAGCTACACCTTC.

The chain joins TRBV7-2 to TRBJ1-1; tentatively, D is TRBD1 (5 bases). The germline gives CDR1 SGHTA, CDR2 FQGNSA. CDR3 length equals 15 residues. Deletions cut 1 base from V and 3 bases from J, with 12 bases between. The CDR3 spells CASSLDEAGYTEAFF. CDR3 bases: TGTGCCAGCAGCTTAGACGAAGCAGGGTACACTGAAGCTTTCTTT.